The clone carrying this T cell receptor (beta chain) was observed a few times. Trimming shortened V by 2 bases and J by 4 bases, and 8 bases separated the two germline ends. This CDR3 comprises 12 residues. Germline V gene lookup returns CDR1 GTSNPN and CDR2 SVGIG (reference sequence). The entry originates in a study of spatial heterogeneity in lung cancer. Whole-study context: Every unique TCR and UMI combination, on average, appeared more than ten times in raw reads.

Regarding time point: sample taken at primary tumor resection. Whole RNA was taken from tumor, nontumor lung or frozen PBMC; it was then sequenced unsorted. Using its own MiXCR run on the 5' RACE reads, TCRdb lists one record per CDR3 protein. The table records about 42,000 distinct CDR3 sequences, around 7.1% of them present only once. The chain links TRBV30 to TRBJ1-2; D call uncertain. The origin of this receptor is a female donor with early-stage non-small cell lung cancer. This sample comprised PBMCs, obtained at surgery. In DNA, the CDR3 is TGTGCCTGGAGTTCGGGCCTCTATGGCTACACCTTC. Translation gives CAWSSGLYGYTF. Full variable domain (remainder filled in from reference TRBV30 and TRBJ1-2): SQTIHQWPATLVQPVGSPLSLECTVEGTSNPNLYWYRQAAGRGLQLLFYSVGIGQISSEVPQNLSASRPQDRQFILSSKKLLLSDSGFYLCAWSSGLYGYTFGSGTRLTVV.